Each of the 5 T cell receptor beta chains below was sequenced from the same sample in a study of cytomegalovirus exposure and HLA in healthy donors (dated by TCRdb to the late 2010s). The library was prepared using the immunoSEQ multiplex PCR assay. The table was pulled from immuneACCESS by TCRdb, which kept in-frame rearrangements only. Such tables lose some clones; where checked, under half of the loss comes from unresolved V genes, and the rest has no known cause. Across this sample there are 130,000 to 150,000 clones, with about 89% seen only once. The ten largest account for 2.5% to 4% of the sample. Specimen: PBMCs. The receptors derive from a woman between 18 and 30 years old in good health and CMV-seropositive.

This chain connects TRBV30 to TRBJ2-7; the match to TRBD1 covers 7 bases. The CDR3 covers 14 residues. The V segment lost 3 bases and the J segment 2 bases; nucleotides outside the gene matches: 7. Germline assignment: CDR1 GTSNPN and CDR2 SVGIG (reference sequence). This chain's CDR3 is CAWSPAGGTYEQYF. In DNA form, the CDR3 reads TGTGCCTGGAGCCCGGCAGGGGGAACCTACGAGCAGTACTTC.

V gene TRBV9 combines with J gene TRBJ2-1; 9 bases map to TRBD2. Germline V gene sequence: CDR1 SGDLS, CDR2 YYNGEE. The CDR3 is made up of 16 amino acids. V was pared by 0 bases and J by 7 bases, with 8 bases of the junction left unmatched. The CDR3 region is CASSVAHSGSGNEQFF. The CDR3 region has the DNA TGTGCCAGCAGCGTAGCCCATAGCGGGAGTGGGAATGAGCAGTTCTTC.

The DNA of the CDR3 is TGTGCCAGTAGTATTATAGCGGGAGGTTCGTGGAACACCGGGGAGCTGTTTTTT. Protein sequence: CASSIIAGGSWNTGELFF. This chain joins TRBV19 and TRBJ2-2, with 10 bases matching TRBD2. The ends lost 3 bases at V and 1 base at J; junction bases unmatched: 8. Germline V gene sequence: CDR1 LNHDA, CDR2 SQIVND (reference sequence). The CDR3 length is 18 residues.

The chain uses TRBV4-2 and TRBJ2-3, with TRBD1 matching 10 bases. Trimming at V came to 2 bases and at J to 7 bases, leaving 6 bases not matched to a gene. CDR3 size: 15 residues. Germline assignment: CDR1 LGHNA and CDR2 YNFKEQ. The CDR3 nucleotides are TGTGCCAGCAGCCAAAACCGGGACAGGGGAAATACGCAGTATTTT. Amino acids: CASSQNRDRGNTQYF.

The chain carries TRBV18 and TRBJ2-4; 7 bases line up with TRBD1. The junction had 2 bases not matched to a gene; V was cut back by 3 bases and J by 0 bases. The CDR3 loop spans 15 amino acids. Looked up from germline, CDR1 is KGHSH and CDR2 is LQKENI. CDR3 DNA: TGTGCCAGCTCACCCAGGGGGTTAGCCAAAAACATTCAGTACTTC. It translates to CASSPRGLAKNIQYF.